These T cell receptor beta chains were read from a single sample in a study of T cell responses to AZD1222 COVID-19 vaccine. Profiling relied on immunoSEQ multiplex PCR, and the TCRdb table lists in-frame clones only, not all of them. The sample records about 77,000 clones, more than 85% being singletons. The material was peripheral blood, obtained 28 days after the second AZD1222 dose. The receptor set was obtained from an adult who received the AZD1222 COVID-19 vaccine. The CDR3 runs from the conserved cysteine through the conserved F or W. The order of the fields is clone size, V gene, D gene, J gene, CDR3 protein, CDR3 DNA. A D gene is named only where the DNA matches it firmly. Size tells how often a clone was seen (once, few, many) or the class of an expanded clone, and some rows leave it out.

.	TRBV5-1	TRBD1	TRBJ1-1	CASSLTGGDTEAFF	TGCGCCAGCAGCTTGACAGGGGGTGACACTGAAGCTTTCTTT
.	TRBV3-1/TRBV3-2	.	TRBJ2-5	CASSQGTAKETQYF	TGTGCCAGCAGCCAAGGGACGGCAAAAGAGACCCAGTACTTC
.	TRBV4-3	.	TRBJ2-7	CASSQDGAYREQYF	TGCGCCAGCAGCCAAGACGGGGCGTACCGCGAGCAGTACTTC
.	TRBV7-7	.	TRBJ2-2	CAASRENTGELFF	TGTGCCGCGTCGAGGGAGAACACCGGGGAGCTGTTTTTT
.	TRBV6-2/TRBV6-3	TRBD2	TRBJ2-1	CASSYLIGLAVSYNEQFF	TGTGCCAGCAGTTACTTGATCGGACTAGCGGTCTCCTACAATGAGCAGTTCTTC
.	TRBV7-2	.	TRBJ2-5	CASSPKAETQYF	TGTGCCAGCAGCCCCAAGGCCGAGACCCAGTACTTC
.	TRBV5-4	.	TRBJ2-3	CASSLGGGIPGTQYF	TGTGCCAGCAGCTTGGGGGGCGGGATACCGGGTACGCAGTATTTT
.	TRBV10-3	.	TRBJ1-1	CATRGGLIMNTEAFF	TGTGCCACCCGCGGGGGGTTGATCATGAACACTGAAGCTTTCTTT
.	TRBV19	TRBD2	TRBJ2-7	CASSGLAGREQYF	TGTGCCAGTAGTGGGCTAGCGGGGCGCGAGCAGTACTTC
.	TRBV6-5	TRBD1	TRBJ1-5	CASSKTGGNQPQHF	TGTGCCAGCAGTAAGACAGGGGGCAATCAGCCCCAGCATTTT
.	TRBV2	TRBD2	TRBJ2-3	CASNPGLAGPGDTQYF	TGTGCCAGCAACCCGGGACTAGCGGGACCAGGTGATACGCAGTATTTT
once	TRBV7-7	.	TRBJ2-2	CASSSDRGADTGELFF	TGTGCCAGCAGCTCCGATAGGGGGGCGGACACCGGGGAGCTGTTTTTT
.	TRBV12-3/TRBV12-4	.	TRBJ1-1	CASSLTGNTEAFF	TGTGCCAGCAGTTTAACAGGGAACACTGAAGCTTTCTTT
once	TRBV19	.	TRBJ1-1	CASSMSTVNTEAFF	TGTGCCAGTAGTATGTCGACAGTGAACACTGAAGCTTTCTTT
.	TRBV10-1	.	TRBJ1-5	CASSESIRQDSNQPQHF	TGCGCCAGCAGTGAGTCGATCAGACAAGATAGCAATCAGCCCCAGCATTTT
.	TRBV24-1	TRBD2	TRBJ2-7	CAKPHRAGGSYEQYF	TGTGCCAAACCTCATCGGGCGGGAGGCTCCTACGAGCAGTACTTC
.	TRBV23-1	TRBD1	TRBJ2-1	CASSQFARGLGNEQFF	TGCGCCAGCAGTCAATTCGCCAGGGGGCTAGGGAATGAGCAGTTCTTC
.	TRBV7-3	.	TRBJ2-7	CASSLGSNEQYF	TGTGCCAGCAGCTTAGGGTCGAACGAGCAGTACTTC
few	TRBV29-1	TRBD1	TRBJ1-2	CSVEMTGGNGYTF	TGCAGCGTTGAGATGACAGGGGGAAATGGCTACACCTTC
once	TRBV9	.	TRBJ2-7	CASSSQGGGEQYF	TGTGCCAGCAGCTCTCAGGGGGGAGGCGAGCAGTACTTC
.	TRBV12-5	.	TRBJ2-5	CASGLSPQETQYF	TGTGCTAGTGGTTTGTCACCTCAAGAGACCCAGTACTTC
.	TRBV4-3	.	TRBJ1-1	CASSQVSLRGTEAFF	TGCGCCAGCAGCCAAGTGTCCCTCCGGGGAACTGAAGCTTTCTTT
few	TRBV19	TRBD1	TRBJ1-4	CASSSSNRGGREKLFF	TGTGCCAGTAGTTCCTCCAACAGGGGAGGACGTGAAAAACTGTTTTTT
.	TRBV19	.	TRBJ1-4	CASRTGGTNEKLFF	TGTGCCAGTAGGACCGGGGGGACTAATGAAAAACTGTTTTTT
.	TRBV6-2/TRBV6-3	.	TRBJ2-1	CASSYTPWGAEVWDEQFF	TGTGCCAGCAGTTACACCCCCTGGGGAGCGGAGGTTTGGGATGAGCAGTTCTTC
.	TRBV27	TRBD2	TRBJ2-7	CASSWGSGNHYEQYF	TGTGCCAGCAGTTGGGGCAGCGGGAACCACTACGAGCAGTACTTC
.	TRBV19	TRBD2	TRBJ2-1	CASYGAGTYNEQFF	TGTGCCAGCTACGGAGCGGGGACCTACAATGAGCAGTTCTTC
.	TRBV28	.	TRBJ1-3	CASVGDGNTIYF	TGTGCCTCGGTGGGTGATGGAAACACCATATATTTT
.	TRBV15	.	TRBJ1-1	CATSRERMNTEAFF	TGTGCCACCAGCAGAGAACGGATGAACACTGAAGCTTTCTTT
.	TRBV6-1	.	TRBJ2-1	CASSEVGGINEQFF	TGTGCCAGCAGTGAAGTCGGGGGAATCAATGAGCAGTTCTTC
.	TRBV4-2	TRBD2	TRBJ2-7	CASSQGLAGVREQYF	TGTGCCAGCAGCCAAGGACTAGCGGGAGTACGAGAGCAGTACTTC
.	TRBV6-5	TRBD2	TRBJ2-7	CASRPAGGLYEQYF	TGTGCCAGCAGGCCAGCGGGAGGGCTGTACGAGCAGTACTTC
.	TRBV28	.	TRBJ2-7	CATGRGSYEQYF	TGTGCCACCGGGCGGGGTTCCTACGAGCAGTACTTC
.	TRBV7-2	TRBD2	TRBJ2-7	CASSRSGSAEQYF	TGTGCCAGCAGCCGTAGCGGGAGCGCCGAGCAGTACTTC
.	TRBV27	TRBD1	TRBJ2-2	CATESGQDTGELFF	TGTGCCACCGAGAGCGGACAGGACACCGGGGAGCTGTTTTTT
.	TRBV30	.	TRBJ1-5	CAWSFSDGNQPQHF	TGTGCCTGGAGTTTTTCGGACGGTAATCAGCCCCAGCATTTT
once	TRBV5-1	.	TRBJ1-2	CASSLVGLSYTF	TGCGCCAGCAGCTTGGTTGGCTTATCCTACACCTTC
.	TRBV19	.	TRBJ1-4	CASSISGSNEKLFF	TGTGCCAGTAGTATATCGGGATCTAATGAAAAACTGTTTTTT
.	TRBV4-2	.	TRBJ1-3	CASSQDLRRGLSGNTIYF	TGTGCCAGCAGCCAAGATTTGCGCCGAGGGCTGTCTGGAAACACCATATATTTT
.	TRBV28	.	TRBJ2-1	CASSFLTVEFF	TGTGCCAGCAGTTTCTTGACAGTGGAATTCTTC
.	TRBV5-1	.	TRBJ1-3	CASSATGILSGNTIYF	TGCGCCAGCAGCGCAACAGGGATCCTCTCTGGAAACACCATATATTTT
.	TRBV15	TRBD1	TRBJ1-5	CATSRDRGQGVLGQPQHF	TGTGCCACCAGCAGAGATAGAGGACAGGGGGTTTTGGGTCAGCCCCAGCATTTT
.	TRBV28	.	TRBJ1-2	CASSDPRGNRAEGYYGYTF	TGTGCCAGCAGTGACCCCAGGGGAAATAGGGCGGAAGGGTACTATGGCTACACCTTC
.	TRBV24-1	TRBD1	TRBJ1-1	CATSTPPDRGFTEAFF	TGTGCCACCAGTACACCCCCGGACAGGGGGTTCACTGAAGCTTTCTTT
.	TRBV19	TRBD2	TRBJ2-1	CASSILPWSGRTNEQFF	TGTGCCAGTAGTATACTTCCGTGGAGCGGGAGAACGAATGAGCAGTTCTTC
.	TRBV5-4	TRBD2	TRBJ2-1	CASSQPAGAGGHEQFF	TGTGCCAGCAGCCAACCTGCAGGAGCGGGAGGACATGAGCAGTTCTTC
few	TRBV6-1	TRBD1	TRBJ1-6	CASSEAAQGSYNSPLHF	TGTGCCAGCAGTGAAGCGGCACAGGGGAGCTATAATTCACCCCTCCACTTT
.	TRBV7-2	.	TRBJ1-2	CASSSVTAYYGYTF	TGTGCCAGCAGCTCAGTCACGGCCTACTATGGCTACACCTTC
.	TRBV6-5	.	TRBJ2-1	CASQRLGNEQFF	TGTGCCAGCCAGCGGTTGGGGAATGAGCAGTTCTTC
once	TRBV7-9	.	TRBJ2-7	CASSHPDAYQQYF	TGTGCCAGCAGCCATCCGGACGCCTACCAGCAGTACTTC
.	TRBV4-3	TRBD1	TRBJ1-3	CASSQDLRQGAGNTIYF	TGCGCCAGCAGCCAAGATTTGCGACAGGGGGCCGGAAACACCATATATTTT
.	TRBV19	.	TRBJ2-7	CASSTYSGEQYF	TGTGCCAGTAGTACGTATTCGGGGGAGCAGTACTTC
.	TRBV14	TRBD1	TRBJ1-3	CASSTGGGYTIYF	TGTGCCAGCAGCACAGGGGGTGGCTACACCATATATTTT
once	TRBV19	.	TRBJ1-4	CASSQGLTNEKLFF	TGTGCCAGTAGCCAGGGGTTAACTAATGAAAAACTGTTTTTT